What follows are 29 T cell receptor beta chains derived from one specimen sequenced in a study of cytomegalovirus exposure and HLA in healthy donors. The PCR ran on 60 Vbeta and 13 Jbeta primers. Using immunoSEQ multiplex PCR, the repertoire was profiled, and TCRdb retains in-frame clones only, with some absent. The table has about 210,000 clones, over 75% seen once. The sequencing input was PBMCs. These receptors were obtained from a male donor in good health and CMV-seronegative.

This clone was counted a few times. In the same sample, other DNA sequences code for this CDR3. This chain connects TRBV7-8 to TRBJ2-1; 12 bases fit TRBD2. From germline, CDR1 is SGHVS and CDR2 FQNEAQ. The V and J ends lost 5 bases and 3 bases, in that order; junction bases with no gene match: 2. The CDR3 totals 15 residues. This CDR3 reads CASSPTSGGYNEQFF. CDR3 DNA: TGTGCCAGCAGCCCGACTAGCGGGGGCTACAATGAGCAGTTCTTC.

The V gene is TRBV11-3, the J gene TRBJ2-7; 11 nucleotides line up with TRBD1. Looked up from germline, CDR1 is SGHNT and CDR2 is YENEEA. This CDR3 has 17 amino acids. V dropped 5 bases and J dropped 2; count of bases not matched to a gene: 11. CDR3 nucleotide sequence: TGTGCCAGCAGCGTGGGGACCGGGGACAGGGGGACCTACGAGCAGTACTTC. It codes for CASSVGTGDRGTYEQYF.

The chain employs TRBV28 and TRBJ2-7, with a tentative D call TRBD1 (5 bases). This CDR3 is 15 amino acids long. The V end was cut by 3 bases, the J end by 0 bases, with 12 bases between. Germline loops: CDR1 MDHEN, CDR2 SYDVKM. The CDR3 loop is CASSFPPQGSYEQYF. The CDR3 nucleotides are TGTGCCAGCAGTTTCCCCCCCCAGGGCTCCTACGAGCAGTACTTC.

CDR3 amino acids: CASSLGGQPYEQYF. CDR3 nucleotide sequence: TGTGCCAGCAGTTTAGGCGGACAGCCTTACGAGCAGTACTTC. The chain links TRBV27 to TRBJ2-7; D perhaps matches TRBD1 (6 bases). Germline V CDR1 and CDR2: MNHEY, SMNVEV (reference sequence). V was clipped by 2 bases and J by 4 bases, with 12 bases between them. The CDR3 contains 14 residues.

V is TRBV15 and J is TRBJ1-1; D gene ambiguous. The CDR3 contains 13 residues. The germline V and J ends were trimmed by 5 bases and 2 bases, with 9 bases remaining between them. CDR1 LNHNV and CDR2 YYDKDF come from the germline V gene (reference sequence). The CDR3 sequence is CATSRLGNTEAFF. The CDR3 nucleotides read TGTGCCACCAGCCGATTGGGCAACACTGAAGCTTTCTTT. Supplemented by reference TRBV15 and TRBJ1-1, the full variable domain reads DAMVIQNPRYQVTQFGKPVTLSCSQTLNHNVMYWYQQKSSQAPKLLFHYYDKDFNNEADTPDNFQSRRPNTSFCFLDIRSPGLGDTAMYLCATSRLGNTEAFFGQGTRLTVV.

The gene calls are TRBV2 and TRBJ2-7; 10 bases agree with TRBD1. CDR3 length: 15 residues. V was clipped by 3 bases and J by 7 bases; unmatched bases: 9. CDR1 is SNHLY, CDR2 FYNNEI, per germline. CDR3 in amino acids: CASSEGTGVAREQYF. Here the CDR3 DNA reads TGTGCCAGCAGTGAGGGGACAGGGGTGGCGCGAGAGCAGTACTTC.

The gene calls are TRBV7-3 and TRBJ2-2, with 7 bases fitting TRBD2. With V trimmed by 4 bases and J by 1 base, 9 bases remained unmatched. The CDR3 totals 17 residues. Germline V CDR1 and CDR2: SGHTA, FQGTGA. Here the CDR3 reads CASSSDPGLLNTGELFF. CDR3 coding DNA: TGTGCCAGCAGCTCCGACCCGGGACTACTGAACACCGGGGAGCTGTTTTTT.

The chain combines TRBV9 with TRBJ2-5; 7 bases are a match to TRBD2. The CDR3 extends over 14 amino acids. Germline CDR1 and CDR2: SGDLS and YYNGEE. Trimming took 1 base from V and 3 from J; bases not matched to a gene: 3. The CDR3 sequence is CASSVMGGEETQYF. CDR3 in DNA: TGTGCCAGCAGCGTAATGGGGGGGGAAGAGACCCAGTACTTC. Supplemented by reference TRBV9 and TRBJ2-5, the full variable domain reads DSGVTQTPKHLITATGQRVTLRCSPRSGDLSVYWYQQSLDQGLQFLIQYYNGEERAKGNILERFSAQQFPDLHSELNLSSLELGDSALYFCASSVMGGEETQYFGPGTRLLVL.

The chain uses TRBV13 and TRBJ1-5; D uncertain. The CDR3 contains 12 residues. The germline V gene encodes CDR1 PRHDT and CDR2 FYEKMQ (reference sequence). V gave up 8 bases and J gave up 2 bases, with 7 bases separating them. CDR3 sequence: CASSGGNQPQHF. The CDR3 bases are TGTGCCAGCTCAGGCGGCAATCAGCCCCAGCATTTT.

The rearrangement links TRBV2 to TRBJ1-1; a possible D gene is TRBD1 (5 bases). Germline V gives CDR1 SNHLY, CDR2 FYNNEI. V was pared by 7 bases and J by 0 bases, with 21 bases between. The CDR3 contains 17 residues. CDR3 protein: CASTERGAGLMNTEAFF. CDR3 DNA sequence: TGTGCCAGCACCGAGCGTGGGGCCGGACTAATGAACACTGAAGCTTTCTTT.

J is TRBJ1-4 and V is TRBV27, with D possibly being TRBD1 (6 bases). The germline V gene has CDR1 MNHEY and CDR2 SMNVEV (reference sequence). With 8 bases removed from V and 6 bases from J, the gap between germline ends came to 13 bases. The CDR3 has 13 amino acids. CDR3 bases: TGTGCCAGCCTCGGGGGGCTAGATGAAAAACTGTTTTTT. It translates to CASLGGLDEKLFF.

The CDR3 sequence: CASSLKTGGPNEKLFF. CDR3 bases: TGTGCCAGCAGCTTAAAAACAGGGGGACCTAATGAAAAACTGTTTTTT. The rearrangement uses TRBV5-4 and TRBJ1-4, with 8 nucleotides matching TRBD1. The CDR3 is 16 amino acids. Germline-derived CDR1 and CDR2 are SGHNT and YYREEE (reference sequence). Germline trimming cut 2 bases from V and 3 bases from J; bases unmatched to any gene: 6.

The chain employs TRBV11-3 and TRBJ2-2, with D possibly matching TRBD1 (6 bases). The CDR3 loop spans 14 amino acids. CDR1 and CDR2 from the germline V gene are SGHNT and YENEEA. The V end lost 5 bases, the J end lost 4 bases, and 11 bases lay between the germline ends. CDR3 in amino acids: CASSKETGTGELFF. Written as DNA, the CDR3 is TGTGCCAGCAGCAAAGAGACAGGCACCGGGGAGCTGTTTTTT. The full variable domain, its missing parts supplied by reference TRBV11-3 and TRBJ2-2, is EAGVVQSPRYKIIEKKQPVAFWCNPISGHNTLYWYLQNLGQGPELLIRYENEEAVDDSQLPKDRFSAERLKGVDSTLKIQPAELGDSAVYLCASSKETGTGELFFGEGSRLTVL.

The chain uses TRBV29-1 and TRBJ1-2; tentatively, D is TRBD1 (6 bases). The CDR3 totals 12 residues. Germline values: CDR1 SQVTM, CDR2 ANQGSEA. The V gene lost 3 bases and the J gene lost 7 bases, with 12 bases spanning the gap. This CDR3 reads CSVDQGLGGYTF. DNA for the CDR3: TGCAGCGTTGATCAGGGGTTGGGTGGCTACACCTTC.

The chain combines TRBV5-1 with TRBJ1-1; 9 nucleotides line up with TRBD1. This CDR3 is 18 amino acids long. Germline values: CDR1 SGHRS, CDR2 YFSETQ. With V trimmed by 5 bases and J by 0 bases, 14 bases remained unmatched. The CDR3 nucleotides are TGCGCCAGCAGACATCCGACCCGACAGGGGGGCATGAACACTGAAGCTTTCTTT. Protein product: CASRHPTRQGGMNTEAFF.

The chain uses TRBV6-1 and TRBJ2-3; no clear D. V was cut by 8 bases and J by 0 bases, with 9 bases left in between. CDR3 size: 13 residues. CDR1 MNHNS and CDR2 SASEGT come from the germline V gene. The chain's CDR3 is CASLLTSTDTQYF. The CDR3 nucleotides are TGTGCCAGCCTACTGACTAGCACAGATACGCAGTATTTT.

V usage is TRBV5-1 and J usage is TRBJ1-2; the D is unclear. CDR3 length: 16 residues. The germline gives CDR1 SGHRS, CDR2 YFSETQ. V gave up 5 bases and J gave up 1 base, with 18 bases separating them. The CDR3 loop reads CASRLDGEGVNYGYTF. The CDR3 bases are TGCGCCAGCAGGCTGGACGGGGAGGGTGTTAACTATGGCTACACCTTC.

V gene TRBV13 combines with J gene TRBJ2-1, with TRBD1 matching 8 bases. Per the germline V gene, CDR1 is PRHDT and CDR2 is FYEKMQ (reference sequence). This CDR3 has 18 amino acids. V lost 4 bases, J lost 5 bases, and 16 bases stayed unmatched. The CDR3 DNA follows: TGTGCCAGCAGCTCCCTGACAGGGGTGGTTCGAAATAACAATGAGCAGTTCTTC. Its protein product is CASSSLTGVVRNNNEQFF.

The rearrangement uses TRBV5-6 and TRBJ2-3; perhaps TRBD2 as D (5 bases). V shed 1 base and J shed 4 bases, with 19 bases lying between them. CDR3 length equals 17 residues. CDR1 and CDR2 (germline): SGHDT, YYEEEE. In DNA, the CDR3 is TGTGCCAGCAGCTTGAGGAGGACGGCGATAGGAGCAGATACGCAGTATTTT. It codes for CASSLRRTAIGADTQYF.

In its sample, this clone was seen a few times. This chain connects TRBV28 to TRBJ2-7; perhaps TRBD2 as D (6 bases). Trimming took off 5 bases at V and 4 bases at J, with 15 bases between the two ends. The CDR3 is made up of 14 amino acids. Germline CDR1 is MDHEN and CDR2 is SYDVKM. The CDR3 coding sequence is TGTGCCAGCAGTCTCCAGGGAGGTGGTTACGAGCAGTACTTC. Protein product: CASSLQGGGYEQYF.

In its sample, this clone was seen a few times. The J gene is TRBJ2-3, the V gene TRBV7-2; the D is unclear. V was cut by 6 bases and J by 6 bases, with 13 bases left in between. CDR1 is SGHTA and CDR2 is FQGNSA in the germline V gene. The length of the CDR3 is 13 residues. Here the CDR3 reads CASRFRPTDTQYF. Here the CDR3 DNA reads TGTGCCAGCAGGTTTCGACCGACTGATACGCAGTATTTT.

V and J are TRBV5-1 and TRBJ2-1; perhaps TRBD2 as D (5 bases). The CDR3 is 15 residues long. CDR1 SGHRS and CDR2 YFSETQ come from the germline V gene. V was shortened by 6 bases and J by 3 bases, with 16 bases between the two germline ends. CDR3 DNA: TGCGCCAGCACTCTACGAGAGGGTAGCTACAATGAGCAGTTCTTC. Translating it yields CASTLREGSYNEQFF.

This clone was found a few times. CDR3 protein: CATSRGASTGVDGYTF. The DNA of the CDR3 is TGTGCCACCAGCAGAGGCGCCTCGACAGGGGTGGATGGCTACACCTTC. V usage is TRBV15 and J usage is TRBJ1-2; 8 bases are shared with TRBD1. Trimming at V came to 1 base and at J to 6 bases, leaving 10 bases not matched to a gene. The CDR3 has 16 residues. Germline CDR1 and CDR2: LNHNV and YYDKDF (reference sequence).

V and J are TRBV28 and TRBJ1-1; 7 bases fit TRBD1. The V and J ends lost 5 bases and 0 bases, in that order; junction bases with no gene match: 15. The CDR3 is made up of 18 amino acids. Germline V gene sequence: CDR1 MDHEN, CDR2 SYDVKM. The chain's CDR3 is CASSPWTGGTYMNTEAFF. The CDR3 bases are TGTGCCAGCAGTCCGTGGACAGGAGGGACCTACATGAACACTGAAGCTTTCTTT. The full variable domain, rest sourced from reference TRBV28 and TRBJ1-1, is DVKVTQSSRYLVKRTGEKVFLECVQDMDHENMFWYRQDPGLGLRLIYFSYDVKMKEKGDIPEGYSVSREKKERFSLILESASTNQTSMYLCASSPWTGGTYMNTEAFFGQGTRLTVV.

The rearrangement uses TRBV27 and TRBJ2-1; TRBD2 might be the D (5 bases). Germline assignment: CDR1 MNHEY and CDR2 SMNVEV (reference sequence). V shed 1 base and J shed 9 bases, with 7 bases lying between them. The CDR3 is made up of 12 amino acids. CDR3 amino acids: CASSLLAGEQFF. The CDR3 DNA reads TGTGCCAGCAGTTTATTGGCGGGTGAGCAGTTCTTC.

The chain uses TRBV5-1 and TRBJ2-6; D gene ambiguous. The V and J ends lost 4 bases and 2 bases respectively, with 7 bases between them. This CDR3 spans 14 amino acids. CDR1 and CDR2 from the germline V gene are SGHRS and YFSETQ. The CDR3 here is CASSSSTGANVLTF. In nucleotides, the CDR3 is TGCGCCAGCAGCAGCTCGACTGGGGCCAACGTCCTGACTTTC.

This chain connects TRBV4-2 to TRBJ2-7; 7 bases line up with TRBD1. V lost 4 bases to trimming and J lost 2 bases; unmatched junction nucleotides: 5. The germline gives CDR1 LGHNA, CDR2 YNFKEQ. The CDR3 totals 14 residues. This chain's CDR3 is CASSPGQPPYEQYF. CDR3 nucleotides: TGTGCCAGCAGCCCGGGACAGCCTCCCTACGAGCAGTACTTC.

The J gene is TRBJ1-1, the V gene TRBV5-6; TRBD1 is a possible D gene (6 bases). The CDR3 length is 16 residues. Germline assignment: CDR1 SGHDT and CDR2 YYEEEE. Trimming shortened V by 3 bases and J by 0 bases, and 15 bases separated the two germline ends. CDR3 in DNA: TGTGCCAGCAGCTGGGGGGGCAGGCGGATGAACACTGAAGCTTTCTTT. Translation gives CASSWGGRRMNTEAFF.

This chain links TRBV10-3 with TRBJ2-1; tentatively, D is TRBD1 (6 bases). V lost 5 bases to trimming and J lost 2 bases, with 10 bases between them. CDR3 length: 14 residues. The germline gives CDR1 ENHRY, CDR2 SYGVKD. This CDR3 is CAISYRAPYNEQFF. CDR3 coding DNA: TGTGCCATCAGTTACAGGGCCCCCTACAATGAGCAGTTCTTC.